One sample yielded the 27 T cell receptor beta chains listed below, sequenced in a study of blood T cells in healthy people across ages. PCR was performed a second time for about 7 to 12 cycles using a sample-barcoded 5' primer and a J-beta primer mix. TCRdb itself ran the 5' RACE reads through MiXCR, one entry per CDR3 protein. The table shows 550,000 to 750,000 distinct CDR3 sequences, with under 25% occurring only once. Sequencing was performed on blood. Every receptor here comes from a man between 65 and 79 years old in good health.

Concerning this clonotype itself: The junction departs from the called germline gene at one end, perhaps through a read error. The chain uses TRBV20-1 and TRBJ2-4, with 13 nucleotides matching TRBD2. The germline V gene has CDR1 DFQATT and CDR2 SNEGSKA (reference sequence). CDR3 length equals 18 residues. In DNA form, the CDR3 reads TGCAGTGCTAGAGATGAACTAGCGGGAGGGCAGGCCAAAAACATTCGGTACTTC. Translated, it gives CSARDELAGGQAKNIRYF.

This clonotype was seen many times. The chain carries TRBV9 and TRBJ2-2, with D tentatively TRBD1 or TRBD2 (5 bases each). The CDR3 is made up of 14 amino acids. Between the trimmed V and J ends, which lost 0 bases and 6 bases, there was a span of 9 bases. Germline CDR1 reads SGDLS; CDR2 reads YYNGEE. The CDR3 DNA follows: TGTGCCAGCAGCGTAGGAGGGGCGGCCGGGGAGCTGTTTTTT. Translated: CASSVGGAAGELFF.

The J gene is TRBJ2-3, the V gene TRBV5-1; 11 nucleotides line up with TRBD2. The CDR3 contains 15 residues. Germline-derived CDR1 and CDR2 are SGHRS and YFSETQ. Germline trimming cut 2 bases from V and 5 bases from J; bases unmatched to any gene: 4. As DNA, the CDR3 is TGCGCCAGCAGCTTCACTAGCGGGAGTGTAGATACGCAGTATTTT. Protein product: CASSFTSGSVDTQYF.

As DNA, the CDR3 is TGCAGTGCTTCTTTGGGGGCCGAGCAGTACTTC. Translated, it gives CSASLGAEQYF. The gene calls are TRBV20-1 and TRBJ2-7; TRBD1 is a possible D gene (6 bases). The CDR3 contains 11 residues. V lost 5 bases and J 6 bases, leaving 11 bases between the germline ends. CDR1 DFQATT and CDR2 SNEGSKA come from the germline V gene (reference sequence).

This chain joins TRBV20-1 and TRBJ1-4, with 8 bases aligning to TRBD1. Unmatched junction bases numbered 1, after V lost 5 bases and J lost 8 bases. Germline V gene sequence: CDR1 DFQATT, CDR2 SNEGSKA (reference sequence). The CDR3 has 11 residues. The CDR3 protein is CSAGDREKLFF. CDR3 DNA: TGCAGTGCTGGGGACAGGGAAAAACTGTTTTTT.

The chain carries TRBV6-5 and TRBJ1-1; D remains ambiguous. This CDR3 contains 16 residues. Per the germline V gene, CDR1 is MNHEY and CDR2 is SVGAGI. Trimming removed 0 bases at V and 4 bases at J, with 15 bases between. This CDR3 reads CASSYSSGSPGTEAFF. The DNA of the CDR3 is TGTGCCAGCAGTTACTCGAGTGGGAGCCCGGGCACTGAAGCTTTCTTT.

This chain's CDR3 is CASRNGPRVEQYF. The DNA for the CDR3 is TGTGCCAGCAGGAACGGGCCCCGGGTAGAGCAGTACTTC. This chain uses TRBV28 with TRBJ2-7; no definite D call. The CDR3 is 13 residues long. Trimming removed 6 bases at V and 7 bases at J, with 16 bases between. Germline V gene lookup returns CDR1 MDHEN and CDR2 SYDVKM. Combining the CDR3 with reference TRBV28 and TRBJ2-7 gives the whole variable domain DVKVTQSSRYLVKRTGEKVFLECVQDMDHENMFWYRQDPGLGLRLIYFSYDVKMKEKGDIPEGYSVSREKKERFSLILESASTNQTSMYLCASRNGPRVEQYFGPGTRLTVT.

The chain combines TRBV10-3 with TRBJ2-2; D not certain. There are 15 residues in the CDR3. Germline CDR1 and CDR2: ENHRY and SYGVKD. V was clipped by 9 bases and J by 0 bases, with 14 bases between them. CDR3 bases: TGTGCCATGAGAGCTGACGGAACGAACACCGGGGAGCTGTTTTTT. It yields the protein CAMRADGTNTGELFF.

The chain employs TRBV27 and TRBJ2-5; 9 bases line up with TRBD2. The J call is uncertain, as TRBJ2-1 better fits the DNA end. Germline V CDR1 and CDR2: MNHEY, SMNVEV (reference sequence). The CDR3 covers 15 residues. CDR3 in DNA: TGTGCCAGCAGACCAACTCCCGGACTAGCGAATGAGCAGTTCTTC. It translates to CASRPTPGLANEQFF.

The V call is TRBV12-5, the J call TRBJ2-1; 7 bases agree with TRBD2. The J call is in doubt because the DNA end fits TRBJ2-5 better. CDR1 is LGHNT and CDR2 is FRNRAP in the germline V gene. CDR3 size: 17 residues. CDR3 region: CASGLVRSGTYQETQYF. CDR3 bases: TGTGCTAGTGGTTTGGTACGGAGCGGGACTTATCAAGAGACCCAGTACTTC.

This clonotype was seen a few times. The rearrangement links TRBV6-5 to TRBJ1-1; 8 bases are a match to TRBD1. CDR3 length equals 14 residues. Germline V CDR1 and CDR2: MNHEY, SVGAGI. With V trimmed by 7 bases and J by 6 bases, 10 bases remained unmatched. CDR3 bases: TGTGCCAGCACCAACAGGGGGGCGCGGTCTGAAGCTTTCTTT. Protein: CASTNRGARSEAFF.

This chain connects TRBV28 to TRBJ2-1, with 8 nucleotides matching TRBD2. The V segment lost 6 bases and the J segment 0 bases; nucleotides outside the gene matches: 4. The CDR3 loop spans 15 amino acids. CDR1 and CDR2 (germline): MDHEN, SYDVKM. CDR3 DNA sequence: TGTGCCAGCAGACCGACTAGCGTCTCCTACAATGAGCAGTTCTTC. Translation gives CASRPTSVSYNEQFF.

Many counts were recorded for this clonotype. The chain is built from TRBV2 and TRBJ2-5; 10 nucleotides align to TRBD2. The J call may be mistaken, given a closer DNA end match to TRBJ2-7. Per germline, CDR1 SNHLY and CDR2 FYNNEI. The CDR3 is 15 amino acids. The CDR3 sequence: CASSETSGTRYEQYF. In DNA, the CDR3 is TGTGCCAGCAGCGAAACTAGCGGGACCAGGTACGAGCAGTACTTC.

The sample holds a few counts of this clonotype. The CDR3 nucleotides read TGTGCCAGCAGCCAACTCCTACCGAGCACAGATACGCAGTATTTT. Translation gives CASSQLLPSTDTQYF. The gene calls are TRBV2 and TRBJ2-3, with D unclear. The CDR3 length is 15 residues. The V end was cut by 6 bases, the J end by 0 bases, with 13 bases between. The germline gives CDR1 SNHLY, CDR2 FYNNEI.

The chain is built from TRBV27 and TRBJ2-5; D unresolved. Trimming removed 2 bases at V and 2 bases at J, with 6 bases between. CDR1 and CDR2 from the germline V gene are MNHEY and SMNVEV (reference sequence). This CDR3 has 13 residues. In nucleotides, the CDR3 is TGTGCCAGCAGTTTACGCCGGCAAGAGACCCAGTACTTC. This codes for CASSLRRQETQYF.

CDR3 bases: TGCAGCGTTGAGTCCGGGGTTCGCACAGATACGCAGTATTTT. It yields the protein CSVESGVRTDTQYF. The chain employs TRBV29-1 and TRBJ2-3; possible D gene TRBD2, 5 bases. V dropped 3 bases and J dropped 1 base, with 11 bases sitting between them. In germline, CDR1 is SQVTM, CDR2 ANQGSEA. This CDR3 spans 14 amino acids.

The chain uses TRBV6-5 and TRBJ1-5, with D possibly matching TRBD1 (5 bases). This CDR3 has 15 amino acids. Trimming pared 0 bases from V and 6 bases from J, leaving 12 bases between. The germline V gene has CDR1 MNHEY and CDR2 SVGAGI. CDR3 sequence (DNA): TGTGCCAGCAGTTACTCGTCGAATGGGGGTCAGCCCCAGCATTTT. Translating it yields CASSYSSNGGQPQHF.

In its sample, this clonotype was seen a few times. The chain links TRBV18 to TRBJ1-1; unclear D gene. The CDR3 contains 12 residues. Germline assignment: CDR1 KGHSH and CDR2 LQKENI. Trimming cost V 6 bases and J 1 base, with 6 bases left between them. CDR3 loop: CASSRENTEAFF. The CDR3 bases are TGTGCCAGCTCTCGAGAGAACACTGAAGCTTTCTTT.

This clonotype was seen a handful of times. The gene calls are TRBV12-5 and TRBJ2-1; TRBD1 is a possible D gene (5 bases). V was cut by 5 bases and J by 8 bases, with 13 bases left in between. The CDR3 extends over 13 amino acids. The germline gives CDR1 LGHNT, CDR2 FRNRAP. The CDR3 region is CASGPDRIDEQFF. CDR3 bases: TGTGCTAGTGGTCCAGACAGAATTGATGAGCAGTTCTTC.

This chain connects TRBV5-6 to TRBJ1-1; D is possibly TRBD1 (5 bases). Germline V gives CDR1 SGHDT, CDR2 YYEEEE. V was trimmed by 4 bases and J by 0 bases, leaving 10 bases between them. The CDR3 spans 14 residues. CDR3 bases: TGTGCCAGCAGCCCGGGACGGTTGAACACTGAAGCTTTCTTT. Protein: CASSPGRLNTEAFF.

This clonotype was picked up one time. The junction departs from germline at one end; a sequencing error may be responsible. The rearrangement uses TRBV12-3 or TRBV12-4 and TRBJ1-2; the match to TRBD1 covers 10 bases. This CDR3 region has 14 residues. The CDR3 loop reads CASSLADMTGGFLF. The CDR3 bases are TGTGCCAGCAGTTTAGCAGATATGACAGGGGGCTTCCTCTTC.

The table lists this clonotype with many counts. The V and J genes are TRBV6-1 and TRBJ1-4, with D perhaps TRBD1 (5 bases). Trimming left V 8 bases short and J 0 bases short, with 10 bases between. CDR3 size: 14 residues. Germline-derived CDR1 and CDR2 are MNHNS and SASEGT. CDR3 DNA: TGTGCCAGCGGAAGACAGACAACTAATGAAAAACTGTTTTTT. Amino acids: CASGRQTTNEKLFF.

The chain employs TRBV20-1 and TRBJ1-2; D is perhaps TRBD1 (6 bases). The CDR3 is 11 residues long. Deletions cut 2 bases from V and 8 bases from J, with 9 bases between. In germline, CDR1 is DFQATT, CDR2 SNEGSKA (reference sequence). CDR3 nucleotides: TGCAGTGCTAGAACAGGGCGCGGCTACACCTTC. This translates into CSARTGRGYTF.

About this clonotype: This sequence may be a read error, since a much larger clone differs from it by one base. The CDR3 loop is CSARDSAYNEQFF. CDR3 coding DNA: TGCAGTGCTAGAGATAGTGCTTACAATGAGCAGTTCTTC. The chain couples TRBV20-1 to TRBJ2-1; no firm D call. The CDR3 covers 13 residues. Germline CDR1 is DFQATT and CDR2 is SNEGSKA (reference sequence). V was pared by 0 bases and J by 4 bases, with 7 bases between.

The chain employs TRBV5-1 and TRBJ1-4, with a tentative D call TRBD1 (5 bases). Germline CDR1 reads SGHRS; CDR2 reads YFSETQ. V shed 4 bases and J shed 5 bases, with 15 bases lying between them. This CDR3 comprises 15 residues. The CDR3 DNA follows: TGCGCCAGCAGCCAGGGTAGGAACAGAAATGAAAAACTGTTTTTT. Translated, it gives CASSQGRNRNEKLFF.

The J gene is TRBJ2-2, the V gene TRBV21-1. TRBV21-1 represents a pseudogene. The CDR3 length is 16 residues. The CDR3 region is CASSKAEKPNTGELFF. The CDR3 DNA is TGTGCCAGCAGCAAAGCTGAGAAACCCAACACCGGGGAGCTGTTTTTT.

This chain connects TRBV28 to TRBJ1-5; D perhaps matches TRBD1 (6 bases). Looked up from germline, CDR1 is MDHEN and CDR2 is SYDVKM. CDR3 size: 15 residues. Trimming removed 3 bases at V and 3 bases at J, with 12 bases between. CDR3: CASSLRGVINQPQHF. CDR3 bases: TGTGCCAGCAGTTTGAGGGGGGTGATCAATCAGCCCCAGCATTTT.